This is a list of T cell receptor beta chains from one sample in a study of control samples from healthy donors and cancer patients. This table comes from immunoSEQ multiplex PCR, and its TCRdb copy is limited to in-frame clones, with some not included. The sample has roughly 28,000 clones, roughly 85% seen once. The sequenced material came from PBMCs. All receptors come from a man aged 55 to 70 with head and neck cancer. Each CDR3 is given with its conserved first and last residue. The D gene is left open where the match is weak. Rows give clone size only sometimes, using once, few, many, or a class for an expanded clone.

j_call: TRBJ2-1
clone_size: NA
v_call: TRBV7-3
d_call: NA
cdr3_aa: CASSSGSGGHEQFF
cdr3_nt: TGTGCCAGCAGCTCCGGTTCTGGAGGCCATGAGCAGTTCTTC

j_call: TRBJ1-3
clone_size: NA
v_call: TRBV7-9
d_call: NA
cdr3_aa: CASSYLTGTLGNTIYF
cdr3_nt: TGTGCCAGCAGCTATCTAACCGGGACCCTGGGAAACACCATATATTTT

j_call: TRBJ2-5
clone_size: NA
v_call: TRBV3-1/TRBV3-2
d_call: NA
cdr3_aa: CASSPGLTQQETQYF
cdr3_nt: TGTGCCAGCAGCCCCGGACTGACCCAACAAGAGACCCAGTACTTC

j_call: TRBJ1-1
clone_size: NA
v_call: TRBV6-2/TRBV6-3
d_call: TRBD1
cdr3_aa: CASSYIQGGTEAFF
cdr3_nt: TGTGCCAGCAGTTACATACAGGGGGGCACTGAAGCTTTCTTT

j_call: TRBJ1-1
clone_size: NA
v_call: TRBV4-3
d_call: NA
cdr3_aa: CASSRFEGDTEAFF
cdr3_nt: TGCGCCAGCAGCCGATTCGAGGGGGACACTGAAGCTTTCTTT

j_call: TRBJ2-5
clone_size: NA
v_call: TRBV28
d_call: TRBD1
cdr3_aa: CASRTRGRGETQYF
cdr3_nt: TGTGCCAGCAGAACCAGGGGGCGCGGGGAGACCCAGTACTTC

j_call: TRBJ2-3
clone_size: NA
v_call: TRBV18
d_call: NA
cdr3_aa: CASSPSTDTQYF
cdr3_nt: TGTGCCAGCTCACCCAGTACAGATACGCAGTATTTT

j_call: TRBJ2-5
clone_size: NA
v_call: TRBV23-1
d_call: NA
cdr3_aa: CASTGRLRGPQETQYF
cdr3_nt: TGCGCCAGCACCGGACGCCTAAGGGGCCCGCAAGAGACCCAGTACTTC

j_call: TRBJ1-2
clone_size: NA
v_call: TRBV2
d_call: TRBD1
cdr3_aa: CASTPGQMNYGYTF
cdr3_nt: TGTGCCAGCACCCCGGGACAGATGAACTATGGCTACACCTTC

j_call: TRBJ1-1
clone_size: once
v_call: TRBV7-3
d_call: NA
cdr3_aa: CASSLERENTEAFF
cdr3_nt: TGTGCCAGCAGCTTGGAAAGGGAGAACACTGAAGCTTTCTTT

j_call: TRBJ1-6
clone_size: NA
v_call: TRBV28
d_call: NA
cdr3_aa: CASSPQGASISPLHF
cdr3_nt: TGTGCCAGCAGTCCCCAAGGGGCCTCCATCTCACCCCTCCACTTT

j_call: TRBJ1-1
clone_size: NA
v_call: TRBV28
d_call: NA
cdr3_aa: CASIVGSREAFF
cdr3_nt: TGTGCCAGCATCGTCGGGAGTAGGGAAGCTTTCTTT

j_call: TRBJ2-7
clone_size: NA
v_call: TRBV6-5
d_call: TRBD2
cdr3_aa: CASSYSGLVRGEQYF
cdr3_nt: TGTGCCAGCAGTTACTCCGGACTAGTTAGGGGCGAGCAGTACTTC

j_call: TRBJ1-1
clone_size: NA
v_call: TRBV7-9
d_call: NA
cdr3_aa: CASSLAGGSTEAFF
cdr3_nt: TGTGCCAGCAGCTTAGCGGGGGGGAGCACTGAAGCTTTCTTT

j_call: TRBJ2-7
clone_size: NA
v_call: TRBV6-1
d_call: NA
cdr3_aa: CASSDLERLVRPYEQYF
cdr3_nt: TGTGCCAGCAGTGACCTCGAACGACTAGTTCGCCCCTACGAGCAGTACTTC

j_call: TRBJ2-7
clone_size: NA
v_call: TRBV4-1
d_call: TRBD2
cdr3_aa: CASSQEGRAGDLYEQYF
cdr3_nt: TGCGCCAGCAGCCAAGAAGGACGGGCGGGGGATCTCTACGAGCAGTACTTC

j_call: TRBJ2-7
clone_size: NA
v_call: TRBV9
d_call: NA
cdr3_aa: CASSAAGTQFPYEQYF
cdr3_nt: TGTGCCAGCAGCGCAGCCGGGACTCAATTTCCCTACGAGCAGTACTTC

j_call: TRBJ2-2
clone_size: NA
v_call: TRBV29-1
d_call: NA
cdr3_aa: CSVGRKAGELFF
cdr3_nt: TGCAGCGTTGGGCGGAAGGCGGGGGAGCTGTTTTTT